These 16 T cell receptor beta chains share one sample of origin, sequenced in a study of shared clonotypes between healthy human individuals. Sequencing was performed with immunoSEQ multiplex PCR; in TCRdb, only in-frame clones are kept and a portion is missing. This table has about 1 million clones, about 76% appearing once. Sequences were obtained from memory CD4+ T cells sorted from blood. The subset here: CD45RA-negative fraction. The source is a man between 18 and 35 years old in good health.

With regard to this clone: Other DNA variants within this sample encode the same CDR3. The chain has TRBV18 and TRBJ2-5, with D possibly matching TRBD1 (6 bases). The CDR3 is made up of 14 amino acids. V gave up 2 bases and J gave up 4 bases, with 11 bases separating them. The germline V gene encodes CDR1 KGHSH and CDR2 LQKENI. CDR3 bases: TGTGCCAGCTCACCAGGGCAGGGGCGAGAGACCCAGTACTTC. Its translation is CASSPGQGRETQYF.

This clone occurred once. The CDR3 region is CASSLGLRRGETQYF. Written as DNA, the CDR3 is TGTGCCAGCAGCCTGGGACTCAGGAGGGGAGAGACCCAGTACTTC. This chain connects TRBV7-8 to TRBJ2-5; the D gene is possibly TRBD2 (6 bases). Germline values: CDR1 SGHVS, CDR2 FQNEAQ. CDR3 length: 15 amino acids. V gave up 5 bases and J gave up 4 bases, with 17 bases separating them.

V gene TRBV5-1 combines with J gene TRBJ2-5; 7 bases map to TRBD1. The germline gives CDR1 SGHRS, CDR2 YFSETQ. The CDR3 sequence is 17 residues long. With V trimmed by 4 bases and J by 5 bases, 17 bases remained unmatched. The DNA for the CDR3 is TGCGCCAGCAGCGGCCGGGACAGCCTCTTTTTACCGGAGACCCAGTACTTC. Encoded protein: CASSGRDSLFLPETQYF.

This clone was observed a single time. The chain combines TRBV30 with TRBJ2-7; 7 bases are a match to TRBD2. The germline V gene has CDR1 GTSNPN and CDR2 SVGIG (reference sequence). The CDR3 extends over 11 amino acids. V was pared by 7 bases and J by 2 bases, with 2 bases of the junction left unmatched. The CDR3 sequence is CASSGTYEQYF. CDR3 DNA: TGTGCCTCGAGCGGGACCTACGAGCAGTACTTC.

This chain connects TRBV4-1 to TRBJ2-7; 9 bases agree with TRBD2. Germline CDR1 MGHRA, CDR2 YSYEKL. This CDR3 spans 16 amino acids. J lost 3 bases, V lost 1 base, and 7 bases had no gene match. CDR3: CASSQAASGVIYEQYF. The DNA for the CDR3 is TGCGCCAGCAGCCAAGCGGCTAGCGGGGTGATCTACGAGCAGTACTTC.

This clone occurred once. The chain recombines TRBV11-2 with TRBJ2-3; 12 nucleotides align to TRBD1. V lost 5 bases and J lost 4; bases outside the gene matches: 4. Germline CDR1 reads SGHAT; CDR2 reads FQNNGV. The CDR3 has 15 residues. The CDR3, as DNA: TGTGCCAGCAGCCTGGGACAGGGGGCCGCAGATACGCAGTATTTT. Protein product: CASSLGQGAADTQYF.

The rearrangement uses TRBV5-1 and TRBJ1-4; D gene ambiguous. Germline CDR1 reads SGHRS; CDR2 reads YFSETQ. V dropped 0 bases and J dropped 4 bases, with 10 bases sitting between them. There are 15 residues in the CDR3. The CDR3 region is CASSLGGGYNEKLFF. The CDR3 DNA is TGCGCCAGCAGCTTGGGAGGAGGTTATAATGAAAAACTGTTTTTT.

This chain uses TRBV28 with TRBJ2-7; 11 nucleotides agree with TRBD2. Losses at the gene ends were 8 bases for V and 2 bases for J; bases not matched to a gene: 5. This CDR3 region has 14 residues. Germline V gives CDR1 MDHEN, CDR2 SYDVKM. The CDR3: CASGKGLAAYEQYF. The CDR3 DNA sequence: TGTGCCAGCGGGAAGGGACTAGCGGCCTACGAGCAGTACTTC.

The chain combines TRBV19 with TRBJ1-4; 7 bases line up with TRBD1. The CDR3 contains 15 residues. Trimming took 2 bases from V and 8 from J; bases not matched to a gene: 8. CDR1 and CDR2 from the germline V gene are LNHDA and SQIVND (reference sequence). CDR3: CASSIRQGGHEKLFF. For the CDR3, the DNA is TGTGCCAGTAGTATAAGACAGGGAGGTCACGAAAAACTGTTTTTT.

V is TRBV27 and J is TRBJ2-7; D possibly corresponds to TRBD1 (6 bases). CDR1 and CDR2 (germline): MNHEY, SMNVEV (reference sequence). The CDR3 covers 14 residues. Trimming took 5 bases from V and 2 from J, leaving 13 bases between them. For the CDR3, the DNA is TGTGCCAGCAGTACACAGGGTCTCACCTACGAGCAGTACTTC. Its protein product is CASSTQGLTYEQYF.

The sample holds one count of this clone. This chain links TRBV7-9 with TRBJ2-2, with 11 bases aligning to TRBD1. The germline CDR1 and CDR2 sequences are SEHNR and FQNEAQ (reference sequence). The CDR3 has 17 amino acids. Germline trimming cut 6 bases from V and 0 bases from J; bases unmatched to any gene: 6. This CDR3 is CASRTDRGPPNTGELFF. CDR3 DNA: TGTGCCAGCAGGACGGACAGGGGGCCCCCGAACACCGGGGAGCTGTTTTTT.

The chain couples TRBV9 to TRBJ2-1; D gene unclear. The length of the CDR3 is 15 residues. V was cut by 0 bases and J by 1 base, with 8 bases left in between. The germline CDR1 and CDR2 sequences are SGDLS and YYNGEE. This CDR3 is CASSVDRLSYNEQFF. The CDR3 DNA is TGTGCCAGCAGCGTAGACCGGCTATCCTACAATGAGCAGTTCTTC.

The CDR3 coding sequence is TGTGCCAGCATTCTCGGGGGGGCCAATCAGCCCCAGCATTTT. This codes for CASILGGANQPQHF. The rearrangement joins TRBV28 to TRBJ1-5; D possibly corresponds to TRBD1 (6 bases). Trimming pared 7 bases from V and 3 bases from J, leaving 13 bases between. The germline CDR1 and CDR2 sequences are MDHEN and SYDVKM. CDR3 length: 14 residues.

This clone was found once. DNA of the CDR3: TGTGCCATCAGTGATAGCAGCGGGAGCTCCTACGAGCAGTACTTC. Protein product: CAISDSSGSSYEQYF. The V call is TRBV10-3, the J call TRBJ2-7; TRBD2 agrees at 8 bases. The CDR3 sequence is 15 residues long. The ends lost 3 bases at V and 0 bases at J; junction bases unmatched: 4. CDR1 and CDR2 (germline): ENHRY, SYGVKD.

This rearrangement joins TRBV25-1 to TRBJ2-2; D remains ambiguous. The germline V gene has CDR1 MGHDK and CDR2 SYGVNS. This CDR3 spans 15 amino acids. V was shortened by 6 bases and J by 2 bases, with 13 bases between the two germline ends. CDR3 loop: CASRKSTDNTGELFF. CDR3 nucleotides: TGTGCCAGCAGGAAAAGTACAGATAACACCGGGGAGCTGTTTTTT.

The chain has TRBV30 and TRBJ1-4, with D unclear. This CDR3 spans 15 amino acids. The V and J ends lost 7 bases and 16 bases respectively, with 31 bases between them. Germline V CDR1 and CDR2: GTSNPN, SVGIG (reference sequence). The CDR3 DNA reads TGTGCCTCCAGAGACCGGGCTTTAAACAGTTGGATTACGTTTTTT. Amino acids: CASRDRALNSWITFF.